A single sample is the source of the 4 T cell receptor beta chains below, sequenced in a study of blood T cell repertoires in COVID-19. Method: immunoSEQ multiplex PCR; TCRdb's copy keeps in-frame clones and lacks some. Of about 63,000 clones in the sample, around 80% were seen once. Input material: peripheral blood. These receptor sequences come from a human donor in a cohort sampled during active COVID-19.

A remark on this clone: The same CDR3 also results from other DNA sequences found in this sample. The rearrangement links TRBV19 to TRBJ2-3, with a weak D call TRBD1 (5 bases). Germline loops: CDR1 LNHDA, CDR2 SQIVND (reference sequence). The V end was cut by 4 bases, the J end by 4 bases, with 9 bases between. The CDR3 has 13 amino acids. The chain's CDR3 is CASSTGLADTQYF. The CDR3 DNA reads TGTGCCAGTAGTACAGGGCTGGCAGATACGCAGTATTTT.

This chain links TRBV10-2 with TRBJ2-3; 10 nucleotides agree with TRBD2. The germline CDR1 and CDR2 sequences are WSHSY and SAAADI. With 9 bases clipped from V and 0 bases from J, the junction kept 6 bases outside the gene matches. The CDR3 consists of 15 residues. The CDR3 coding sequence is TGCGCCAGTGGGGGACTAGCGACTAGCACAGATACGCAGTATTTT. This gives the protein CASGGLATSTDTQYF.

The gene calls are TRBV5-1 and TRBJ2-7; 7 nucleotides match TRBD2. V was pared by 0 bases and J by 2 bases, with 8 bases of the junction left unmatched. Germline loops: CDR1 SGHRS, CDR2 YFSETQ. CDR3 length equals 16 residues. For the CDR3, the DNA is TGCGCCAGCAGCTTGGTGAGCGGGGCAGGAACCTACGAGCAGTACTTC. Translating gives CASSLVSGAGTYEQYF.

This chain uses TRBV5-6 with TRBJ2-3, with TRBD2 matching 13 bases. The CDR3 spans 15 residues. The germline CDR1 and CDR2 sequences are SGHDT and YYEEEE. V lost 5 bases to trimming and J lost 6 bases; unmatched junction nucleotides: 6. CDR3 bases: TGTGCCAGCAGAGCCGGACTAGCGGGAGTGGATACGCAGTATTTT. Translated: CASRAGLAGVDTQYF. The whole variable domain, filled in from reference TRBV5-6 and TRBJ2-3, reads DAGVTQSPTHLIKTRGQQVTLRCSPKSGHDTVSWYQQALGQGPQFIFQYYEEEERQRGNFPDRFSGHQFPNYSSELNVNALLLGDSALYLCASRAGLAGVDTQYFGPGTRLTVL.